This T cell receptor (beta chain) was sequenced in a study of blood T cell repertoires in COVID-19. V dropped 0 bases and J dropped 6 bases, with 8 bases sitting between them. This CDR3 contains 14 residues. CDR1 and CDR2 (germline): LGHNA, YNFKEQ. Method: immunoSEQ multiplex PCR; TCRdb's copy keeps in-frame clones and lacks some. Of approximately 140,000 clones in the sample, 88% were seen once. This clone was observed a single time. This TCR was sampled from a man in his forties or fifties with active or convalescent COVID-19. The rearrangement links TRBV4-2 to TRBJ2-2; the D is unclear. Input material: peripheral blood. The CDR3 coding sequence is TGTGCCAGCAGCCAAGACGGCAGGTCCGGGGAGCTGTTTTTT. It translates to CASSQDGRSGELFF.